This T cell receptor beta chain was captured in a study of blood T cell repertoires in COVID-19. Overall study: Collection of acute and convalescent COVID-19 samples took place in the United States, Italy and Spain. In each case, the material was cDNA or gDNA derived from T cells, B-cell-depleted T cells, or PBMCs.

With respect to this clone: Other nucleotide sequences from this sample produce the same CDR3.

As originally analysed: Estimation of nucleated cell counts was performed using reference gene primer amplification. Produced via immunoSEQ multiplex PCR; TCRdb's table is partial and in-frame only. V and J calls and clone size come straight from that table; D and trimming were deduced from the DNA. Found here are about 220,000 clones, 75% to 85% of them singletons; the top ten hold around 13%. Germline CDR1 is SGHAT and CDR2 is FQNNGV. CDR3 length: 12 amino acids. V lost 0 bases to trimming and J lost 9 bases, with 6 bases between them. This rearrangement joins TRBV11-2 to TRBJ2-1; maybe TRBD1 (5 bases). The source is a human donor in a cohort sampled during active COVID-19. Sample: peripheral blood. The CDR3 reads CASSLERGEQFF. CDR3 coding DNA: TGTGCCAGCAGCTTAGAAAGGGGTGAGCAGTTCTTC.